This paragraph covers one T cell receptor beta chain sequence. The antigen is unknown. This CDR3 has 15 residues. Germline values: CDR1 MDHEN, CDR2 SYDVKM. V shed 6 bases and J shed 1 base, with 15 bases lying between them. Researchers ran immunoSEQ v3.0 at survey level. Samples were sequenced targeting about 35,000-50,000 T-cell genomes each. TCRdb's copy holds only in-frame clones and misses some; the assay was immunoSEQ multiplex PCR. The sample shows around 25,000 clones, 95% of them seen only once. The entry originates in a study of long-term antiretroviral therapy in people with HIV. Study-level results: ART adherence was not documented, and neither viral resistance nor therapy changes had any data. Upon ART, diversity increased but remained lower than transplant donor controls.

Each contributor possessed a minimum of one pre-ART and a minimum of two post-ART PBMC samples. This rearrangement joins TRBV28 to TRBJ1-1, with D hard to call. The origin of this receptor is a woman aged 50 to 60 with HIV. The source material was unsorted PBMCs, sampled 4.9 years after starting antiretroviral therapy. The CDR3 sequence is CASREPFGGNTEAFF. The CDR3, as DNA: TGTGCCAGCAGAGAACCTTTCGGCGGGAACACTGAAGCTTTCTTT. The full variable domain, rest sourced from reference TRBV28 and TRBJ1-1, is DVKVTQSSRYLVKRTGEKVFLECVQDMDHENMFWYRQDPGLGLRLIYFSYDVKMKEKGDIPEGYSVSREKKERFSLILESASTNQTSMYLCASREPFGGNTEAFFGQGTRLTVV.